The 2 T cell receptor beta chains below all came from one sample that was sequenced in a study of T cell clonotyping in hematopoietic cell transplantation. TCRdb's copy holds only in-frame clones and misses some; the assay was immunoSEQ multiplex PCR. The table lists roughly 16,000 clones, around 90% of them singletons. Sequenced sample: peripheral blood mononuclear cells. The receptors were gathered from a man aged 40-50 years in good health. Some clones in this sample may be carry-over from other donors' samples.

The chain is built from TRBV12-5 and TRBJ2-6, with D possibly being TRBD1 (5 bases). Germline V gene sequence: CDR1 LGHNT, CDR2 FRNRAP. CDR3 length: 18 residues. The V end was cut by 5 bases, the J end by 5 bases, with 22 bases between. The CDR3 sequence: CASGEYCAGQSRANVLTF. The CDR3 nucleotides are TGTGCTAGTGGTGAGTATTGTGCAGGACAAAGTCGGGCCAACGTCCTGACTTTC.

The chain couples TRBV30 to TRBJ2-7; 9 bases fit TRBD1. The CDR3 spans 13 residues. Germline loops: CDR1 GTSNPN, CDR2 SVGIG (reference sequence). V dropped 4 bases and J dropped 2; count of bases not matched to a gene: 3. CDR3 protein: CAWTTGGTYEQYF. The CDR3 nucleotides are TGTGCCTGGACGACAGGGGGGACCTACGAGCAGTACTTC.